This TCR beta chain was obtained from a study of T cells after yellow fever vaccination. Study as a whole: SMART-Seq v4 Ultra Low Input prepared the low-cell-number fractions. General study points: The secondary T-cell response peaked on day 5, not day 15, but was weaker. The booster saw the reappearance of most primary-vaccination clones (nearly 98% CD4, 80% to 90% CD8). Contamination of FACS-sorted repertoires by abundant clonotypes from the bulk population could occur.

Remarks on this clonotype: Its cognate antigen is unknown.

The CDR3 contains 16 residues. The J segment lost 1 base and the V segment lost 8 bases, leaving 11 bases of the junction unmatched. The germline CDR1 and CDR2 sequences are MNHNS and SASEGT. TCRdb reprocessed the 5' RACE reads with MiXCR, giving one entry per CDR3 protein. The sample consists of about 370,000 distinct CDR3 sequences, roughly 11% of them appearing once. This chain links TRBV6-1 with TRBJ2-1; TRBD1 agrees at 7 bases. This clonotype was sampled from a man between 18 and 29 years old who received the YFV17D yellow fever vaccine. The sequencing used PBMCs, collected on the day of the first yellow fever vaccination. CDR3 loop: CASRIGGRGSYNEQFF. The CDR3 DNA is TGTGCCAGCCGTATAGGGGGCAGGGGGTCCTACAATGAGCAGTTCTTC.